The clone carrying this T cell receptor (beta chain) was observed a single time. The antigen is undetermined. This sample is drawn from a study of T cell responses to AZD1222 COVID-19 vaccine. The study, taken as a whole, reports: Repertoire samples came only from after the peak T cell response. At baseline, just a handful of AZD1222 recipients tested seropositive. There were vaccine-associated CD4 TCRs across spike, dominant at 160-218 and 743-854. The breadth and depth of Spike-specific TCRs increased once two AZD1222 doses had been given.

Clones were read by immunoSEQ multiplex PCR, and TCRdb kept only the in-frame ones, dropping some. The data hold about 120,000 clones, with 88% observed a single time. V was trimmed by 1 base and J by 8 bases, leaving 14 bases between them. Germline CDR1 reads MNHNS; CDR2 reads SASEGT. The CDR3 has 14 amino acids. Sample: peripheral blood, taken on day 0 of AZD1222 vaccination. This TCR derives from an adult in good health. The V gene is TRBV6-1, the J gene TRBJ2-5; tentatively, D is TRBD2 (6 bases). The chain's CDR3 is CASSEVEGKRTQYF. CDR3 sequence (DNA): TGTGCCAGCAGTGAAGTGGAGGGCAAGAGAACCCAGTACTTC.